This TCR beta chain came from a study of early T cells in non-severe SARS-CoV-2 infection. At the level of the study: With bulk RNA from unsorted whole blood as input, sequencing yielded unpaired chains. Whole-study results and caveats: Clonotype matching in VDJdb favored anti-spike CD8 responses and did not capture private and CD4 specificities.

In germline, CDR1 is SGDLS, CDR2 YYNGEE. CDR3 length: 13 residues. V lost 2 bases and J lost 1, with 6 bases in between. Individual cDNA molecules carried attached unique molecular identifiers. TCRdb reprocessed the 5' RACE reads via MiXCR and lists one record per CDR3 protein. The data show tens of thousands of distinct CDR3 sequences, about 9.1% seen once. As to this clonotype: Its antigen is undetermined.

This chain links TRBV9 with TRBJ1-1; the D is unclear. The TCR sequence derives from an adult who was a healthcare worker with PCR-confirmed SARS-CoV-2 infection or an uninfected control (not recorded which). The sample in question was whole blood, obtained at baseline. DNA for the CDR3: TGTGCCAGCAGCGTCGTAAAGAACACTGAAGCTTTCTTT. This sequence encodes CASSVVKNTEAFF.